The 31 T cell receptor beta chains given below trace back to one sample, sequenced in a study of OX40 agonist ivuxolimab in advanced cancers. Clones were read by immunoSEQ multiplex PCR, and TCRdb kept only the in-frame ones, dropping some. The sample includes some 58,000 clones, approximately 88% of them seen just once. Sequenced here: CD4+ or CD8+ T cells sorted from blood, sampled in a trial of the OX40 agonist ivuxolimab. These receptor sequences come from an adult with an advanced solid tumor such as melanoma, head and neck, liver or kidney cancer.

This clone occurred once. This CDR3 is CASSKEDRELGNTIYF. Here the CDR3 DNA reads TGTGCCAGCAGCAAAGAGGACAGGGAGCTTGGAAACACCATATATTTT. V is TRBV21-1 and J is TRBJ1-3; the D call TRBD1 from the table was never checked on the DNA. TRBV21-1 represents a pseudogene. This CDR3 is built from 16 residues.

In its sample, this clone was seen once. The chain uses TRBV9 and TRBJ1-4, with D perhaps matching TRBD1 (5 bases). Germline loops: CDR1 SGDLS, CDR2 YYNGEE. CDR3 length equals 15 residues. With 0 bases removed from V and 4 bases from J, the gap between germline ends came to 10 bases. DNA of the CDR3: TGTGCCAGCAGCGTAGCAGGGACTCTTAATGAAAAACTGTTTTTT. This sequence encodes CASSVAGTLNEKLFF.

The chain employs TRBV2 and TRBJ1-1; a possible D gene is TRBD1 (6 bases). CDR1 is SNHLY, CDR2 FYNNEI, per germline. The CDR3 is 15 amino acids. Trimming cost V 1 base and J 4 bases, with 13 bases left between them. CDR3 residues: CASSEEGVGFTEAFF. For the CDR3, the DNA is TGTGCCAGCAGTGAAGAGGGGGTCGGGTTCACTGAAGCTTTCTTT.

The chain carries TRBV11-2 and TRBJ2-7, with TRBD1 identical over 10 bases. V lost 2 bases, J lost 11 bases, and 9 bases stayed unmatched. This CDR3 has 14 amino acids. Per the germline V gene, CDR1 is SGHAT and CDR2 is FQNNGV. CDR3 in amino acids: CASSLRGDGTGEYF. The DNA of the CDR3 is TGTGCCAGCAGCTTAAGGGGGGACGGGACAGGGGAGTACTTC.

This chain links TRBV4-3 with TRBJ1-6; 8 bases align to TRBD1. Looked up from germline, CDR1 is LGHNA and CDR2 is YSLEER. The CDR3 is 16 residues long. V gave up 2 bases and J gave up 5 bases; unmatched junction bases: 5. CDR3 in amino acids: CASSQMVGQDNSPLHF. The CDR3 DNA follows: TGCGCCAGCAGCCAAATGGTGGGACAGGATAATTCACCCCTCCACTTT.

This clone has only one observation. The genes are TRBV9 and TRBJ2-5; D remains unclear. The CDR3 extends over 15 amino acids. Germline V CDR1 and CDR2: SGDLS, YYNGEE. V was clipped by 0 bases and J by 5 bases, with 14 bases between them. CDR3 DNA: TGTGCCAGCAGCGTAGGGGTCCAGTTGTGGGAGACCCAGTACTTC. Protein sequence: CASSVGVQLWETQYF.

This chain uses TRBV19 with TRBJ1-6; D might be TRBD1 (5 bases). The CDR3 covers 16 residues. The germline V gene has CDR1 LNHDA and CDR2 SQIVND (reference sequence). The ends were cut back, 3 bases at V and 9 bases at J, with 18 bases in the middle. The CDR3 loop is CASSISFRGSSSPLHF. The CDR3 bases are TGTGCCAGTAGTATCTCCTTCCGGGGGTCGAGTTCACCCCTCCACTTT.

The genes are TRBV11-2 and TRBJ2-7, with D possibly matching TRBD1 (8 bases). The CDR3 loop spans 16 amino acids. The germline V gene has CDR1 SGHAT and CDR2 FQNNGV. Between the trimmed V and J ends, which lost 2 bases and 5 bases, there was a span of 19 bases. The CDR3 nucleotides are TGTGCCAGCAGCTTAATTCGACAGGGGACTAAAAACGAGCAGTACTTC. Its protein is CASSLIRQGTKNEQYF.

This sequence joins TRBV23-1 and TRBJ2-5; D perhaps matches TRBD2 (6 bases). TRBV23-1 is classed as an ORF, of uncertain function. V shed 0 bases and J shed 5 bases, with 13 bases lying between them. CDR3 length equals 15 residues. CDR3 sequence reads: CASSQSRRARETQYF. The CDR3 DNA sequence: TGCGCCAGCAGTCAATCGAGGAGGGCCCGGGAGACCCAGTACTTC.

This clone was observed a single time. The V call is TRBV6-6, the J call TRBJ2-3; 11 bases match TRBD2. CDR3 length: 15 residues. The germline V gene encodes CDR1 MNHNY and CDR2 SVGAGI (reference sequence). The V and J ends lost 6 bases and 2 bases, in that order; junction bases with no gene match: 4. Written as DNA, the CDR3 is TGTGCCAGCAGACTAGCGGGGGAGCTCACAGATACGCAGTATTTT. Translated: CASRLAGELTDTQYF.

The rearrangement links TRBV4-2 to TRBJ2-3; TRBD2 matches at 14 bases. CDR3 length equals 18 residues. The J segment lost 6 bases and the V segment lost 3 bases, leaving 11 bases of the junction unmatched. The germline CDR1 and CDR2 sequences are LGHNA and YNFKEQ. CDR3 residues: CASSHGMTSGRAGDTQYF. DNA for the CDR3: TGTGCCAGCAGCCATGGGATGACTAGCGGGAGGGCCGGTGATACGCAGTATTTT.

This chain's CDR3 is CASSQYEQYF. The CDR3 DNA is TGTGCCAGCAGCCAATACGAGCAGTACTTC. The gene calls are TRBV2 and TRBJ2-7; unclear D gene. This CDR3 contains 10 residues. Looked up from germline, CDR1 is SNHLY and CDR2 is FYNNEI. V dropped 6 bases and J dropped 4 bases, with 4 bases sitting between them.

The CDR3 region is CASSLGPQETQYF. CDR3 in DNA: TGCGCCAGCAGCTTGGGACCTCAAGAGACCCAGTACTTC. The chain employs TRBV5-1 and TRBJ2-5, with D unclear. The V gene's germline CDR1 is SGHRS and CDR2 YFSETQ. With 0 bases removed from V and 2 bases from J, the gap between germline ends came to 5 bases. The CDR3 totals 13 residues.

V and J are TRBV11-2 and TRBJ1-1; D unclear. Germline-derived CDR1 and CDR2 are SGHAT and FQNNGV. The CDR3 extends over 15 amino acids. The V and J ends lost 4 bases and 5 bases respectively, with 17 bases between them. CDR3 in amino acids: CASSYVLTRRTEAFF. CDR3 DNA: TGTGCCAGCAGCTATGTCCTTACTAGGCGGACTGAAGCTTTCTTT. Drawing the rest from reference TRBV11-2 and TRBJ1-1, the complete variable domain is EAGVAQSPRYKIIEKRQSVAFWCNPISGHATLYWYQQILGQGPKLLIQFQNNGVVDDSQLPKDRFSAERLKGVDSTLKIQPAKLEDSAVYLCASSYVLTRRTEAFFGQGTRLTVV.

This chain joins TRBV19 and TRBJ1-6; 10 nucleotides match TRBD1. J gave up 7 bases and V 7 bases, and 10 bases lay outside the gene matches. This CDR3 region has 16 residues. Germline V CDR1 and CDR2: LNHDA, SQIVND (reference sequence). CDR3 nucleotides: TGTGCCAGTAAAGGGGCGACGGGACAGGGGAATTCACCCCTCCACTTT. It translates to CASKGATGQGNSPLHF.

A few counts support this clone. V usage is TRBV7-2 and J usage is TRBJ1-1, with 8 positions matching TRBD1. The V gene's germline CDR1 is SGHTA and CDR2 FQGNSA. This CDR3 comprises 15 residues. V gave up 1 base and J gave up 5 bases; unmatched junction bases: 6. CDR3 nucleotides: TGTGCCAGCAGCTTAGGGGGCAGGGGGCAAACTGAAGCTTTCTTT. Encoded protein: CASSLGGRGQTEAFF.

V usage is TRBV7-9 and J usage is TRBJ1-1, with D possibly TRBD1 on 5 matching bases. The CDR3 loop spans 15 amino acids. The germline CDR1 and CDR2 sequences are SEHNR and FQNEAQ (reference sequence). The V end lost 7 bases, the J end lost 1 base, and 16 bases lay between the germline ends. In DNA form, the CDR3 reads TGTGCCAGCACCCTATGGGGCAGGGAGAACACTGAAGCTTTCTTT. Its protein is CASTLWGRENTEAFF.

The chain has TRBV29-1 and TRBJ1-2; D is unclear. CDR3 length: 13 amino acids. Trimming left V 6 bases short and J 0 bases short, with 11 bases between. Germline V gene data show CDR1 as SQVTM and CDR2 as ANQGSEA. For the CDR3, the DNA is TGCAGCGTCACCACGGGTTCTAACTATGGCTACACCTTC. It specifies CSVTTGSNYGYTF.

The chain couples TRBV18 to TRBJ2-1; 10 bases align to TRBD2. The germline gives CDR1 KGHSH, CDR2 LQKENI. The ends lost 1 base at V and 4 bases at J; junction bases unmatched: 10. This CDR3 has 18 amino acids. DNA for the CDR3: TGTGCCAGCTCACCACAAGCGGGGGGGCCGTCCCTGTACAATGAGCAGTTCTTC. This translates into CASSPQAGGPSLYNEQFF.

J is TRBJ1-1 and V is TRBV14; D may be TRBD1 (5 bases). Trimming stripped 2 bases from V and 4 bases from J, with 8 bases between. This CDR3 comprises 13 residues. Germline CDR1 and CDR2: SGHDN and FVKESK. The CDR3 nucleotides read TGTGCCAGCAGCCAAACGGGGACCACTGAAGCTTTCTTT. It yields the protein CASSQTGTTEAFF.

The rearrangement links TRBV5-6 to TRBJ2-1; tentatively, D is TRBD2 (7 bases). Germline V CDR1 and CDR2: SGHDT, YYEEEE. V was cut by 0 bases and J by 0 bases, with 13 bases left in between. CDR3 size: 17 residues. The CDR3 region is CASSLEGGARSYNEQFF. The CDR3 DNA is TGTGCCAGCAGCTTGGAGGGGGGGGCCCGCTCCTACAATGAGCAGTTCTTC.

This chain connects TRBV19 to TRBJ1-2; D uncertain. Trimming took 3 bases from V and 5 from J, leaving 7 bases between them. Germline V gene sequence: CDR1 LNHDA, CDR2 SQIVND (reference sequence). There are 12 residues in the CDR3. The CDR3 sequence is CASSMRDYGYTF. The CDR3 DNA is TGTGCCAGTAGTATGCGTGATTATGGCTACACCTTC.

This clone was seen once. The CDR3 DNA sequence: TGTGCCAGCAGCCCCCAGGGGGGGTTAGAGACCCAGTACTTC. It encodes CASSPQGGLETQYF. The J gene is TRBJ2-5, the V gene TRBV7-8; D may be TRBD1 or TRBD2 (7 bases each). The CDR3 is made up of 14 amino acids. Per germline, CDR1 SGHVS and CDR2 FQNEAQ. V lost 5 bases, J lost 4 bases, and 14 bases lay in between.

The rearrangement uses TRBV19 and TRBJ2-7; the match to TRBD2 covers 8 bases. Germline V lookup: CDR1 LNHDA, CDR2 SQIVND (reference sequence). CDR3 size: 13 residues. V trimming: 6 bases; J trimming: 4 bases; junction bases outside the gene matches: 5. CDR3 sequence: CASRNSGTYEQYF. The CDR3 DNA reads as TGTGCCAGTAGGAATAGCGGGACGTACGAGCAGTACTTC.

Comments on this clone: The junction departs from germline at one end; a sequencing error may be responsible. V usage is TRBV6-6 and J usage is TRBJ1-2; D is unresolved. The CDR3 sequence is 12 residues long. The germline gives CDR1 MNHNY, CDR2 SVGAGI (reference sequence). This chain's CDR3 is CASSYSPYDYTF. The DNA of the CDR3 is TGTGCCAGCAGTTACTCCCCCTATGACTACACCTTC.

The chain couples TRBV5-4 to TRBJ2-6; D is undetermined. V lost 4 bases, J lost 1 base, and 6 bases lay in between. The V gene's germline CDR1 is SGHNT and CDR2 YYREEE (reference sequence). The CDR3 runs 14 residues. The CDR3 DNA reads as TGTGCCAGCAGCGTCCAGTCTGGGGCCAACGTCCTGACTTTC. As protein: CASSVQSGANVLTF.

The chain is built from TRBV19 and TRBJ1-5; D is unclear. The germline V gene encodes CDR1 LNHDA and CDR2 SQIVND (reference sequence). Trimming removed 7 bases from V and 0 bases from J, with 16 bases in between. The CDR3 has 16 amino acids. The CDR3 here is CASKADHSYSNQPQHF. The CDR3 DNA is TGTGCCAGTAAGGCAGACCACAGTTATAGCAATCAGCCCCAGCATTTT. Full variable domain (outside the CDR3, taken from reference TRBV19 and TRBJ1-5): DGGITQSPKYLFRKEGQNVTLSCEQNLNHDAMYWYRQDPGQGLRLIYYSQIVNDFQKGDIAEGYSVSREKKESFPLTVTSAQKNPTAFYLCASKADHSYSNQPQHFGDGTRLSIL.

The chain carries TRBV7-8 and TRBJ2-7; 10 nucleotides match TRBD1. Trimming cost V 2 bases and J 3 bases; bases outside gene matches: 4. The CDR3 contains 15 residues. Germline V gives CDR1 SGHVS, CDR2 FQNEAQ. The CDR3 spells CASSLRTGGFYEQYF. Written as DNA, the CDR3 is TGTGCCAGCAGCTTACGGACAGGGGGGTTCTACGAGCAGTACTTC.

The chain is built from TRBV19 and TRBJ2-3; D is tentatively TRBD1 or TRBD2 (6 bases each). With 4 bases removed from V and 5 bases from J, the gap between germline ends came to 16 bases. The CDR3 sequence is 15 residues long. CDR1 LNHDA and CDR2 SQIVND come from the germline V gene (reference sequence). The CDR3 reads CASSRSSRGRDTQYF. The DNA of the CDR3 is TGTGCCAGTAGTAGGTCGAGTCGGGGGCGAGATACGCAGTATTTT.

In DNA form, the CDR3 reads TGTGCCAGCAGCTTAGGGGCGGGAAGTAAAGAGACCCAGTACTTC. Translation gives CASSLGAGSKETQYF. The chain has TRBV11-3 and TRBJ2-5; D possibly corresponds to TRBD2 (6 bases). The CDR3 is 15 residues long. V dropped 1 base and J dropped 3 bases, with 12 bases sitting between them. Germline lookup yields CDR1 SGHNT and CDR2 YENEEA.

The gene calls are TRBV15 and TRBJ2-3; D is unclear. Germline V lookup: CDR1 LNHNV, CDR2 YYDKDF (reference sequence). This CDR3 is built from 15 residues. V was cut by 1 base and J by 2 bases, with 10 bases left in between. The CDR3 DNA sequence: TGTGCCACCAGCAGAGTCGAAGCTCCCACAGATACGCAGTATTTT. Its protein product is CATSRVEAPTDTQYF.